The T cell receptor beta chain under discussion was sequenced for a study of blood T cell repertoires in COVID-19. Overall study context: Some COVID-19 samples were acute and others convalescent; all came from the United States, Italy and Spain.

Using immunoSEQ multiplex PCR, the repertoire was profiled, and TCRdb retains in-frame clones only, with some absent. Of around 21,000 clones listed, about 88% are singletons. The CDR3 covers 15 residues. Germline values: CDR1 MDHEN, CDR2 SYDVKM. The V and J ends lost 5 bases and 2 bases respectively, with 15 bases between them. Sequencing was carried out using peripheral blood. This chain links TRBV28 with TRBJ1-2, with TRBD1 as a possible D gene (5 bases). The receptor comes from a human donor with active COVID-19. The donor label of this sample is uncertain. CDR3 residues: CASSPALGANYGYTF. The DNA of the CDR3 is TGTGCCAGCAGTCCCGCCCTAGGGGCGAACTATGGCTACACCTTC.